This T cell receptor beta chain was identified during a study of blood T cell repertoires in COVID-19. The ends lost 1 base at V and 10 bases at J; junction bases unmatched: 5. Looked up from germline, CDR1 is MNHEY and CDR2 is SMNVEV (reference sequence). The CDR3 runs 15 residues. Authors' data handling: The assay estimated nucleated cells by amplifying reference gene primers. Data came from immunoSEQ multiplex PCR; TCRdb stores just in-frame clones and leaves some out. V, J and clone size are those of that table, while D and trimming were read from the DNA. The top ten clones hold 2.5% to 3% of a sample with 60,000 to 95,000 clones, around 67% of them seen once.

This sequence originates from a human donor with acute or convalescent COVID-19. The donor label of this sample is uncertain. The specimen was peripheral blood. V gene TRBV27 combines with J gene TRBJ1-6, with TRBD1 matching over 9 bases. CDR3 bases: TGTGCCAGCAGTTTATGGGGACAGGGTGGATCACCCCTCCACTTT. This encodes CASSLWGQGGSPLHF.